One sample yielded the 15 T cell receptor beta chains listed below, sequenced in a study of response to subunit inactivated influenza vaccine. TCRdb re-derived calls from the RT-PCR reads in MiXCR, one entry per CDR3 protein. The sample holds under 500,000 distinct CDR3 sequences, approximately 11% seen once. The input for sequencing was PBMCs from blood, taken more than 35 days after vaccination. These receptors originate from a man aged 50-60 years who received an inactivated influenza vaccine.

This clonotype was observed at least ten times. The V call is TRBV20-1, the J call TRBJ2-3, with 13 bases that match TRBD2. The CDR3 spans 16 residues. The V gene's germline CDR1 is DFQATT and CDR2 SNEGSKA (reference sequence). Germline trimming cut 3 bases from V and 4 bases from J; bases unmatched to any gene: 7. DNA for the CDR3: TGCAGTGCTAGCGGACTAGCGGGAGTGGGCCCAGATACGCAGTATTTT. Protein product: CSASGLAGVGPDTQYF.

This clonotype came up many times. The chain links TRBV12-3 or TRBV12-4 to TRBJ2-5; D is unclear. The CDR3 sequence is 14 residues long. V shed 0 bases and J shed 3 bases, with 8 bases lying between them. CDR3 DNA: TGTGCCAGCAGTTTAGCCGGCAGCGAAGAGACCCAGTACTTC. This sequence encodes CASSLAGSEETQYF.

V and J are TRBV12-3 or TRBV12-4 and TRBJ2-5; the match to TRBD2 covers 8 bases. The CDR3 has 11 residues. Losses at the gene ends were 6 bases for V and 9 bases for J; bases not matched to a gene: 3. CDR3 sequence (DNA): TGTGCCAGCAGCCCGGGGGGGGCCCAGTACTTC. Protein product: CASSPGGAQYF.

This clonotype was seen a handful of times. The chain couples TRBV21-1 to TRBJ2-3; no DNA check was done on the table's D call, TRBD1. TRBV21-1 is flagged as a pseudogene. The CDR3 is made up of 21 amino acids. The CDR3 sequence is CASSKSTPLVRLGGRTDTQYF. The CDR3 nucleotides are TGTGCCAGCAGCAAATCAACTCCTCTCGTCCGGCTGGGGGGTCGCACAGATACGCAGTATTTT.

In its sample, this clonotype was seen a few times. This rearrangement joins TRBV11-2 to TRBJ1-6; 9 bases match TRBD1. After removal of 5 bases from V and 3 bases from J, the junction contained 17 bases not matched to a gene. CDR3 length equals 20 residues. Germline V CDR1 and CDR2: SGHAT, FQNNGV. CDR3 sequence (DNA): TGTGCCAGCAGCGCAGCCGGGGACAGGGTTTGGTCATTCTATAATTCACCCCTCCACTTT. Its protein product is CASSAAGDRVWSFYNSPLHF.

Ten or more counts support this clonotype. The chain employs TRBV10-3 and TRBJ2-7; 10 nucleotides line up with TRBD1. V gave up 4 bases and J gave up 4 bases; unmatched junction bases: 4. The CDR3 loop spans 14 amino acids. Per germline, CDR1 ENHRY and CDR2 SYGVKD. CDR3 DNA: TGTGCCATCAGTGGGGACAGGGGAGGGTACGAGCAGTACTTC. It translates to CAISGDRGGYEQYF.

This clonotype was seen at least ten times. The chain combines TRBV4-2 with TRBJ2-1; D uncertain. Germline assignment: CDR1 LGHNA and CDR2 YNFKEQ. The CDR3 has 14 amino acids. V was pared by 3 bases and J by 6 bases, with 12 bases between. The CDR3 nucleotides are TGTGCCAGCAGCCATCCTACCCCGACCAATGAGCAGTTCTTC. Translated: CASSHPTPTNEQFF.

This clonotype came up many times. The V and J genes are TRBV9 and TRBJ2-1; a weak D match, TRBD2 (5 bases). The CDR3 totals 15 residues. Per the germline V gene, CDR1 is SGDLS and CDR2 is YYNGEE. Trimming removed 0 bases at V and 0 bases at J, with 7 bases between. For the CDR3, the DNA is TGTGCCAGCAGCGTAGAACTAGACTCCTACAATGAGCAGTTCTTC. It encodes CASSVELDSYNEQFF.

The chain couples TRBV10-3 to TRBJ2-7; D might be TRBD2 (5 bases). This CDR3 has 13 amino acids. Germline assignment: CDR1 ENHRY and CDR2 SYGVKD. The V and J ends lost 6 bases and 5 bases respectively, with 14 bases between them. CDR3 DNA sequence: TGTGCCATCAGAGAGGGATTGCTAAACGAGCAGTACTTC. It yields the protein CAIREGLLNEQYF.

The chain couples TRBV4-2 to TRBJ1-2; unclear D gene. The CDR3 totals 15 residues. The V gene lost 2 bases and the J gene lost 5 bases, with 15 bases spanning the gap. The germline V gene has CDR1 LGHNA and CDR2 YNFKEQ. CDR3 amino acids: CASSQFERTLYGYTF. In DNA, the CDR3 is TGTGCCAGCAGCCAATTTGAGAGGACCCTATATGGCTACACCTTC.

The J gene is TRBJ2-5, the V gene TRBV20-1; a possible D gene is TRBD1 (5 bases). The germline V gene has CDR1 DFQATT and CDR2 SNEGSKA (reference sequence). The CDR3 has 14 amino acids. V lost 0 bases and J lost 4, with 12 bases in between. CDR3 amino acids: CSARDQGLAETQYF. CDR3 coding DNA: TGCAGTGCTAGAGATCAGGGTTTGGCAGAGACCCAGTACTTC.

This clonotype was counted at least ten times. The genes are TRBV12-3 or TRBV12-4 and TRBJ2-1; 13 bases agree with TRBD2. Trimming cost V 7 bases and J 6 bases; bases outside gene matches: 9. The CDR3 totals 16 residues. In DNA form, the CDR3 reads TGTGCCAGCACTGCCTGGGGGACTAGCGGGGCCAATGAGCAGTTCTTC. Protein product: CASTAWGTSGANEQFF.

In its sample, this clonotype was seen a few times. This chain uses TRBV20-1 with TRBJ2-1, with D possibly being TRBD2 (7 bases). The germline V gene has CDR1 DFQATT and CDR2 SNEGSKA (reference sequence). The V and J ends lost 4 bases and 0 bases respectively, with 13 bases between them. The CDR3 extends over 15 amino acids. This chain's CDR3 is CSATGGQSSYNEQFF. CDR3 nucleotides: TGCAGTGCTACGGGGGGCCAGAGCTCCTACAATGAGCAGTTCTTC.

This clonotype has just a few counts. The V gene is TRBV12-3 or TRBV12-4, the J gene TRBJ1-2; tentative D call: TRBD1 (5 bases). V dropped 5 bases and J dropped 1 base, with 17 bases sitting between them. The CDR3 spans 16 residues. As DNA, the CDR3 is TGTGCCAGCAGTACAAGGCGGGCGGGGGGTAACTATGGCTACACCTTC. Translation gives CASSTRRAGGNYGYTF.

The chain employs TRBV25-1 and TRBJ2-1, with TRBD2 matching over 16 bases. Germline assignment: CDR1 MGHDK and CDR2 SYGVNS. V lost 4 bases, J lost 9 bases, and 9 bases stayed unmatched. The CDR3 has 17 residues. The CDR3 DNA is TGTGCCAGCAGTGCTTTTCCTGGGACTAGCGGGGGGGGTGAGCAGTTCTTC. Translated: CASSAFPGTSGGGEQFF.